This T cell receptor beta chain was profiled in a study of control samples from healthy donors and cancer patients. Sequencing was performed with immunoSEQ multiplex PCR; in TCRdb, only in-frame clones are kept and a portion is missing. The repertoire consists of fewer than 250,000 clones, with around 90% occurring once and the leading ten covering 1.8%. The CDR3 loop spans 16 amino acids. Germline CDR1 reads ENHRY; CDR2 reads SYGVKD. With 9 bases clipped from V and 0 bases from J, the junction kept 7 bases outside the gene matches. V and J are TRBV10-3 and TRBJ2-2; 10 bases map to TRBD2. This clonotype originated in a man aged 25 to 45 in good health. The specimen was blood. The CDR3 spells CAISSLAGANTGELFF. DNA for the CDR3: TGTGCCATATCCTCCCTAGCGGGGGCGAACACCGGGGAGCTGTTTTTT.